This note documents a single TCR beta chain sequence. This sample was taken from a study of CD8+ T cells in alopecia areata. The overall study: Treated patients took oral tofacitinib at 5 to 10 mg twice daily.

Sequencing relied on a cDNA template that was reverse transcribed from extracted RNA. Using immunoSEQ multiplex PCR, the repertoire was profiled, and TCRdb retains in-frame clones only, with some absent. The table lists roughly 150,000 clones, 45% to 60% of them singletons. Trimming shortened V by 5 bases and J by 3 bases, and 11 bases separated the two germline ends. The CDR3 has 13 amino acids. The germline V gene encodes CDR1 PRHDT and CDR2 FYEKMQ (reference sequence). PBMCs provided sorted CD4+ and CD8+ T cells. The genes are TRBV13 and TRBJ2-7, with D tentatively TRBD1 or TRBD2 (5 bases each). The sequence came from a human donor with alopecia areata. The sample was CD8+ T cells sorted from blood, taken at week 0. This CDR3 is CASSLGRIYEQYF. CDR3 nucleotides: TGTGCCAGCAGCCTGGGACGGATCTACGAGCAGTACTTC.